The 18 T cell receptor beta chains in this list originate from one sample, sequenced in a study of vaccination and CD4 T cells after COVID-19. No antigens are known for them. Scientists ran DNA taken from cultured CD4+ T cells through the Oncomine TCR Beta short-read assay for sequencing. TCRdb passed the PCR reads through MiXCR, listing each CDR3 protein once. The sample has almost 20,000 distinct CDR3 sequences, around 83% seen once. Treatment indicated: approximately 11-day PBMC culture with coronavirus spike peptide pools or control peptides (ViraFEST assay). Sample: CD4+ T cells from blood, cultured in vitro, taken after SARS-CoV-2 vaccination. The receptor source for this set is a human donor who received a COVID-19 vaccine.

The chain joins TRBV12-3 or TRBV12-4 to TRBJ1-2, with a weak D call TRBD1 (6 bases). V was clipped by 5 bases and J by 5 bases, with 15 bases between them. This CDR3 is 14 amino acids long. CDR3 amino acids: CASSGFITGYGYTF. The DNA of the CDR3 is TGTGCCAGCAGTGGATTCATAACAGGGTATGGCTACACCTTC.

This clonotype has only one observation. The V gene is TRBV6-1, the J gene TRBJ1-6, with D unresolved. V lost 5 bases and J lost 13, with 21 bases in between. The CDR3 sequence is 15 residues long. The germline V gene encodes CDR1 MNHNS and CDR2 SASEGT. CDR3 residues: CASSISRLLDFPLHF. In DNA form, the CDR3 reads TGTGCCAGCAGTATCAGTCGCCTTTTGGATTTTCCCCTCCACTTT.

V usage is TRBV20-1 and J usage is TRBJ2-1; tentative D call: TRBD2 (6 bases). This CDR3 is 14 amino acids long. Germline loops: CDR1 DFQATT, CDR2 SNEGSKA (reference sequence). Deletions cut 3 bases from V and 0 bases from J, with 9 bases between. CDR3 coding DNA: TGCAGTGCTAGCTGGCGGGGCTCCTACAATGAGCAGTTCTTC. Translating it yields CSASWRGSYNEQFF.

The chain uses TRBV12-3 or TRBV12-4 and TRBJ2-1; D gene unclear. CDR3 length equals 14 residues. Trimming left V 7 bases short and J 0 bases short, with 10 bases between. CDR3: CASTVQSSYNEQFF. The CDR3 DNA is TGTGCCAGCACCGTACAGAGCTCCTACAATGAGCAGTTCTTC.

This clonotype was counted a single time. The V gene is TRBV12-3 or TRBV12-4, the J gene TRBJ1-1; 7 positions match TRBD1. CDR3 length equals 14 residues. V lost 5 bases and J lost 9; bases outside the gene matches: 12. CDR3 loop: CASSTRTGRRQAFF. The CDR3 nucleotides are TGTGCCAGCAGTACCAGGACAGGTAGGAGACAAGCTTTCTTT.

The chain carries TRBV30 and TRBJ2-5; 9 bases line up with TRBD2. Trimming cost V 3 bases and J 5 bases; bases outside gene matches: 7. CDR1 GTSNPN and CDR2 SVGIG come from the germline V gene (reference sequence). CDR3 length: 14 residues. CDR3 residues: CAWSFSGGTETQYF. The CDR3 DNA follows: TGTGCCTGGAGCTTTAGCGGGGGAACCGAGACCCAGTACTTC.

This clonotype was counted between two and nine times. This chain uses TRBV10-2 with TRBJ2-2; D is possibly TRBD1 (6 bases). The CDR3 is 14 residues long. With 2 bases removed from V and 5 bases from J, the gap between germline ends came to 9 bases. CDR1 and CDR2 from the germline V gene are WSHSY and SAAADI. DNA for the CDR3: TGCGCCAGCAGTGAGGGAGGACAGACCGGGGAGCTGTTTTTT. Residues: CASSEGGQTGELFF.

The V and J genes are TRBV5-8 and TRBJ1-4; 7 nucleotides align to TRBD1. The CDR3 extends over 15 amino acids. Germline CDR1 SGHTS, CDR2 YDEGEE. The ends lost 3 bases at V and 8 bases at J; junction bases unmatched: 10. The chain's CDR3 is CASSYDRVREEKLFF. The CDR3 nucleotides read TGTGCCAGCAGCTACGACAGGGTGAGGGAGGAAAAACTGTTTTTT.

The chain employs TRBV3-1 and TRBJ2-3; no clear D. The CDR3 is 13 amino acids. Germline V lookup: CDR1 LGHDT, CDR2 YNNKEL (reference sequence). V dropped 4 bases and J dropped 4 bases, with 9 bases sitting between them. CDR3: CASSPTGSDTQYF. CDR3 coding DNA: TGTGCCAGCAGCCCCACCGGTTCAGATACGCAGTATTTT.

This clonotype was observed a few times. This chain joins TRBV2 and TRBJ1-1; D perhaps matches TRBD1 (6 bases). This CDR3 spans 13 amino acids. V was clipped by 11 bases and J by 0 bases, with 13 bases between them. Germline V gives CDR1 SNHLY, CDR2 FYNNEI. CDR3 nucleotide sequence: TGTGCCGGACACAGGGATATGAACACTGAAGCTTTCTTT. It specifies CAGHRDMNTEAFF.

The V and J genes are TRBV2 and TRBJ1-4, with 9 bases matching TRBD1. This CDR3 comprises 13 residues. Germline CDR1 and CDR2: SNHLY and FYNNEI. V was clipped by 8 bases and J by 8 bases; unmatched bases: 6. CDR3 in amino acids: CASGGQGNEKLFF. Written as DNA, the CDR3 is TGTGCCAGCGGGGGACAGGGTAACGAAAAACTGTTTTTT.

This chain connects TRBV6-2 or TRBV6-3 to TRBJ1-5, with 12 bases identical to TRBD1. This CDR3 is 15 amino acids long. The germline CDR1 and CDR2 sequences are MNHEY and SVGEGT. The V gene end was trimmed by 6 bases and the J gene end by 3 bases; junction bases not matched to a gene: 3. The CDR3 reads CASSGTGGVNQPQHF. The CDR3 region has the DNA TGTGCCAGCAGCGGGACAGGGGGCGTCAATCAGCCCCAGCATTTT.

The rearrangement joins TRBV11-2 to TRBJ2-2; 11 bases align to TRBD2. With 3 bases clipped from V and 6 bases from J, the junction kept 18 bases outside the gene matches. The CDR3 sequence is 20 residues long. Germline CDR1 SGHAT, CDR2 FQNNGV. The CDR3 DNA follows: TGTGCCAGCAGCTTTGCCCGACGGGGTAGCGGGGGGGCCGCTCCCGGGGAGCTGTTTTTT. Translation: CASSFARRGSGGAAPGELFF.

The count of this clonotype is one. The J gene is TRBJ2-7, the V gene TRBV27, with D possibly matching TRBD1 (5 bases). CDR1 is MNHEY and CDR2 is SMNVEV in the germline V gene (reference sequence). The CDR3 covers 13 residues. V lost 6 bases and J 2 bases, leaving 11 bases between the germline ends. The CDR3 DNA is TGTGCCAGCAGCCTCACAGGACCCTACGAGCAGTACTTC. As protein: CASSLTGPYEQYF.

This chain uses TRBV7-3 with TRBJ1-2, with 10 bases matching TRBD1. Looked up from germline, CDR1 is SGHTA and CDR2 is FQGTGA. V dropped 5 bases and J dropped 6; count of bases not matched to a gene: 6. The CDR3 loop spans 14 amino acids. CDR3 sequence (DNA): TGTGCCAGCAGCATACGGACAGGGGGTCATGGCTACACCTTC. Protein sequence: CASSIRTGGHGYTF. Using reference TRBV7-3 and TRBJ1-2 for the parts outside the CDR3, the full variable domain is GAGVSQTPSNKVTEKGKYVELRCDPISGHTALYWYRQSLGQGPEFLIYFQGTGAADDSGLPNDRFFAVRPEGSVSTLKIQRTERGDSAVYLCASSIRTGGHGYTFGSGTRLTVV.

The CDR3 DNA follows: TGTGCCAGCAGTGAGGTCCCCTACTACGAGCAGTACTTC. Translated: CASSEVPYYEQYF. J is TRBJ2-7 and V is TRBV2; D is unresolved. The CDR3 runs 13 residues. The V and J ends lost 3 bases and 3 bases respectively, with 9 bases between them. Per germline, CDR1 SNHLY and CDR2 FYNNEI.

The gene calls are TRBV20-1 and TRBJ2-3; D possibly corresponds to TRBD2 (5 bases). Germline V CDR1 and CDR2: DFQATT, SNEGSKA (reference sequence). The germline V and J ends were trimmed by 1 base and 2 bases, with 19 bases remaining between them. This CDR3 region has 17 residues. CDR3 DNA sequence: TGCAGTGCTAGAGGATTATGGACTTACGCCTCCACAGATACGCAGTATTTT. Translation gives CSARGLWTYASTDTQYF.

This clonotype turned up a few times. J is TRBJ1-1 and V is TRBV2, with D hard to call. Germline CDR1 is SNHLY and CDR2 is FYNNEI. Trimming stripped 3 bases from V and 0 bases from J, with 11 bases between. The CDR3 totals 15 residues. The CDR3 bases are TGTGCCAGCAGTGATCGGAGACAAATGAACACTGAAGCTTTCTTT. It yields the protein CASSDRRQMNTEAFF.